This TCR beta chain was sequenced in a study of T cells in localized non-small cell lung cancer. Regarding this clone: Its cognate antigen is unknown.

Overall study results and limits: Turning up in adjacent lung were a median 57 of the top 100 tumor clones.

Produced via immunoSEQ multiplex PCR; TCRdb's table is partial and in-frame only. The sample holds about 59,000 clones; around 90% are singletons and the top ten take approximately 22%. The CDR3 runs to 17 residues. The V and J ends lost 2 bases and 5 bases, in that order; junction bases with no gene match: 9. The germline CDR1 and CDR2 sequences are MNHEY and SMNVEV (reference sequence). The sample was peripheral blood, taken before any cancer treatment. The J gene is TRBJ2-7, the V gene TRBV27, with 13 positions matching TRBD2. This sequence originates from a man aged 35-69 years with stage I squamous cell lung carcinoma. This CDR3 is CASSLPGLAGEKDEQYF. In nucleotides, the CDR3 is TGTGCCAGCAGTTTACCCGGACTAGCGGGAGAGAAGGACGAGCAGTACTTC.